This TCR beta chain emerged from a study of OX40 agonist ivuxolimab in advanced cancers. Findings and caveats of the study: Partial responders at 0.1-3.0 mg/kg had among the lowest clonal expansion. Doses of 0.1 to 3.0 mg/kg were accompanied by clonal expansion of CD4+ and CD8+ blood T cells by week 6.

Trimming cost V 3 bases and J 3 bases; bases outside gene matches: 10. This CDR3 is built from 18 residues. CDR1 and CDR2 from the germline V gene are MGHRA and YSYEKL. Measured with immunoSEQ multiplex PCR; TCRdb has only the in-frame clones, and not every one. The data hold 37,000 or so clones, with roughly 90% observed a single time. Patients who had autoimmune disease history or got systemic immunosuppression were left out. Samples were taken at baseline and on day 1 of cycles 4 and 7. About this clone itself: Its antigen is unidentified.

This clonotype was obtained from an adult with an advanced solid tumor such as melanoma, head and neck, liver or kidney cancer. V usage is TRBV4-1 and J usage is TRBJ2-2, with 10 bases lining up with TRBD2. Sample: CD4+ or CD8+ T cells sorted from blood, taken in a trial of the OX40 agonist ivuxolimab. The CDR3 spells CASSQSGTSAIHTGELFF. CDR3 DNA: TGCGCCAGCAGCCAGTCAGGGACTAGCGCTATACACACCGGGGAGCTGTTTTTT.